This is a list of T cell receptor beta chains from one sample in a study of blood T cells in healthy people across ages. MiXCR was run by TCRdb on the 5' RACE reads, yielding one entry per CDR3 protein. The sample records approximately 800,000 distinct CDR3 sequences, around 50% being singletons. The sequencing input was blood. The receptors stem from a man older than 75 in good health. CDR3s include the opening cysteine and the closing phenylalanine or tryptophan. Each record gives: J gene, D gene, V gene, clone size, CDR3 protein, CDR3 DNA. D genes are given only for firm matches. Some rows mark clone size as missing; the rest say once, few, many or name a class of expanded clone.

j_call: TRBJ2-1; d_call: TRBD2; v_call: TRBV12-3/TRBV12-4; clone_size: few; cdr3_aa: CASSLALAGGYNEQFF; cdr3_nt: TGTGCCAGCAGTTTAGCGTTGGCGGGGGGATACAATGAGCAGTTCTTC
j_call: TRBJ2-5; d_call: TRBD2; v_call: TRBV28; clone_size: -; cdr3_aa: CASSYEREQETQYF; cdr3_nt: TGTGCCAGCAGTTACGAGCGGGAGCAAGAGACCCAGTACTTC
j_call: TRBJ2-7; d_call: -; v_call: TRBV24-1; clone_size: -; cdr3_aa: CATSAGFHEQYF; cdr3_nt: TGTGCCACCAGTGCAGGGTTCCACGAGCAGTACTTC
j_call: TRBJ2-2; d_call: TRBD2; v_call: TRBV7-8; clone_size: -; cdr3_aa: CASSLRLAVTGELFF; cdr3_nt: TGTGCCAGCAGCCTCCGACTAGCGGTCACCGGGGAGCTGTTTTTT
j_call: TRBJ2-3; d_call: -; v_call: TRBV20-1; clone_size: -; cdr3_aa: CSASWGGNTQYF; cdr3_nt: TGCAGTGCTAGTTGGGGCGGGAACACGCAGTATTTT
j_call: TRBJ2-5; d_call: -; v_call: TRBV19; clone_size: -; cdr3_aa: CASSLRRGGKETQYF; cdr3_nt: TGTGCCAGTAGTCTCAGGCGGGGTGGGAAGGAGACCCAGTACTTC
j_call: TRBJ2-1; d_call: TRBD2; v_call: TRBV5-1; clone_size: many; cdr3_aa: CASSLVASGSYNEQFF; cdr3_nt: TGCGCCAGCAGCTTGGTGGCTAGCGGGAGTTACAATGAGCAGTTCTTC
j_call: TRBJ2-6; d_call: -; v_call: TRBV27; clone_size: -; cdr3_aa: CASSLSVRDTGADVLTF; cdr3_nt: TGTGCCAGCAGTTTATCGGTTAGGGACACTGGGGCCGACGTCCTGACTTTC
j_call: TRBJ2-7; d_call: TRBD2; v_call: TRBV9; clone_size: -; cdr3_aa: CASSGEGGLAALRYF; cdr3_nt: TGTGCCAGCAGCGGTGAGGGTGGGCTAGCGGCCTTAAGGTACTTC
j_call: TRBJ2-7; d_call: TRBD2; v_call: TRBV20-1; clone_size: few; cdr3_aa: CSAAAGGTLSYEQYF; cdr3_nt: TGCAGTGCCGCGGCGGGAGGGACACTTTCCTACGAGCAGTACTTC
j_call: TRBJ2-7; d_call: -; v_call: TRBV12-3/TRBV12-4; clone_size: few; cdr3_aa: CASSNSRTEDRYYEQYF; cdr3_nt: TGTGCCAGCAGTAATTCAAGGACGGAGGATAGGTACTACGAGCAGTACTTC
j_call: TRBJ2-5; d_call: -; v_call: TRBV4-1; clone_size: -; cdr3_aa: CASSPSVGAMKETQYF; cdr3_nt: TGCGCCAGCAGCCCTTCTGTAGGGGCGATGAAAGAGACCCAGTACTTC
j_call: TRBJ2-7; d_call: TRBD2; v_call: TRBV25-1; clone_size: few; cdr3_aa: CASSESIGGTRPYEQYF; cdr3_nt: TGTGCCAGCAGTGAAAGCATTGGGGGGACTAGACCCTACGAGCAGTACTTC
j_call: TRBJ2-5; d_call: -; v_call: TRBV5-1; clone_size: -; cdr3_aa: CASSILTGFQETQYF; cdr3_nt: TGCGCCAGCAGCATCCTTACAGGGTTCCAAGAGACCCAGTACTTC
j_call: TRBJ2-5; d_call: -; v_call: TRBV20-1; clone_size: many; cdr3_aa: CSARGGGQGGAIETQYF; cdr3_nt: TGCAGTGCTAGAGGAGGGGGCCAGGGCGGGGCAATCGAGACCCAGTACTTC
j_call: TRBJ2-5; d_call: -; v_call: TRBV12-3/TRBV12-4; clone_size: many; cdr3_aa: CASSLWGPRETQYF; cdr3_nt: TGTGCCAGCAGTTTGTGGGGGCCACGGGAGACCCAGTACTTC
j_call: TRBJ2-5; d_call: TRBD2; v_call: TRBV5-1; clone_size: -; cdr3_aa: CASSLGSTSGTVETQYF; cdr3_nt: TGCGCCAGCAGCTTGGGATCCACTAGCGGGACTGTGGAGACCCAGTACTTC
j_call: TRBJ2-2; d_call: TRBD1; v_call: TRBV12-3/TRBV12-4; clone_size: -; cdr3_aa: CASSPRQGIIAGELFF; cdr3_nt: TGTGCCAGCAGTCCTAGACAGGGAATTATTGCCGGGGAGCTGTTTTTT
j_call: TRBJ1-2; d_call: -; v_call: TRBV7-2; clone_size: many; cdr3_aa: CASSRDGGDYGYTF; cdr3_nt: TGTGCCAGCAGCCGTGACGGAGGGGACTATGGCTACACCTTC
j_call: TRBJ2-5; d_call: TRBD2; v_call: TRBV5-1; clone_size: -; cdr3_aa: CASSQRTQAGETQSF; cdr3_nt: TGCGCCAGCAGCCAACGTACCCAAGCGGGAGAGACCCAGTCCTTC
j_call: TRBJ2-1; d_call: -; v_call: TRBV28; clone_size: few; cdr3_aa: CASSAHGTHYNEQFF; cdr3_nt: TGTGCCAGCAGCGCGCACGGGACCCACTACAATGAGCAGTTCTTC
j_call: TRBJ2-5; d_call: TRBD2; v_call: TRBV28; clone_size: -; cdr3_aa: CASSFTRSGGLRETQYF; cdr3_nt: TGTGCCAGCAGTTTTACCCGCTCGGGAGGGTTGAGAGAGACCCAGTACTTC
j_call: TRBJ2-1; d_call: TRBD2; v_call: TRBV5-6; clone_size: once; cdr3_aa: CASSPFGLAQYNEQFF; cdr3_nt: TGTGCCAGCAGCCCTTTTGGACTAGCGCAATACAATGAGCAGTTCTTC
j_call: TRBJ2-7; d_call: TRBD2; v_call: TRBV6-4; clone_size: -; cdr3_aa: CASSDGLAGGPLPEQYF; cdr3_nt: TGTGCCAGCAGTGACGGACTAGCGGGAGGTCCCCTCCCCGAGCAGTACTTC
j_call: TRBJ2-3; d_call: -; v_call: TRBV28; clone_size: -; cdr3_aa: CASSFEIRGTDTQYF; cdr3_nt: TGTGCCAGCAGTTTTGAGATAAGGGGCACAGATACGCAGTATTTT
j_call: TRBJ2-5; d_call: TRBD2; v_call: TRBV13; clone_size: -; cdr3_aa: CASGFQRGETQYF; cdr3_nt: TGTGCCAGCGGCTTCCAGCGGGGAGAGACCCAGTACTTC
j_call: TRBJ2-7; d_call: TRBD2; v_call: TRBV4-1; clone_size: -; cdr3_aa: CASSQVTLAYNEQYF; cdr3_nt: TGCGCCAGCAGCCAAGTCACACTAGCGTACAATGAGCAGTACTTC
j_call: TRBJ2-6; d_call: TRBD1; v_call: TRBV20-1; clone_size: -; cdr3_aa: CSAHPGTGFAGANVLTF; cdr3_nt: TGCAGTGCTCACCCCGGGACAGGGTTTGCTGGGGCCAACGTCCTGACTTTC
j_call: TRBJ1-4; d_call: -; v_call: TRBV5-1; clone_size: few; cdr3_aa: CASSGSGAQNEKLFF; cdr3_nt: TGCGCCAGCAGCGGGAGCGGTGCCCAAAATGAAAAACTGTTTTTT
j_call: TRBJ2-7; d_call: TRBD1; v_call: TRBV29-1; clone_size: -; cdr3_aa: CSVEVRSAGQANYEQYF; cdr3_nt: TGCAGCGTTGAGGTTCGGTCAGCTGGACAGGCTAATTACGAGCAGTACTTC
j_call: TRBJ2-1; d_call: -; v_call: TRBV29-1; clone_size: -; cdr3_aa: CSVSRSYNEQFF; cdr3_nt: TGCAGCGTTTCCAGATCCTACAATGAGCAGTTCTTC
j_call: TRBJ2-3; d_call: TRBD2; v_call: TRBV6-1; clone_size: -; cdr3_aa: CASASRGGEDTQYF; cdr3_nt: TGTGCCAGCGCTTCGCGGGGGGGTGAAGATACGCAGTATTTT
j_call: TRBJ1-1; d_call: -; v_call: TRBV5-1; clone_size: -; cdr3_aa: CASSGVRHTEAFF; cdr3_nt: TGCGCCAGCAGCGGGGTTAGACACACTGAAGCTTTCTTT
j_call: TRBJ2-1; d_call: -; v_call: TRBV4-2; clone_size: -; cdr3_aa: CASSQVRGGRAYDFGEQFF; cdr3_nt: TGTGCCAGCAGCCAAGTGAGGGGGGGGAGAGCGTACGACTTCGGTGAGCAGTTCTTC
j_call: TRBJ2-7; d_call: TRBD1; v_call: TRBV24-1; clone_size: -; cdr3_aa: CATSAGTGNPHEQYF; cdr3_nt: TGTGCCACCAGTGCCGGGACAGGGAACCCCCACGAGCAGTACTTC
j_call: TRBJ1-5; d_call: -; v_call: TRBV7-8; clone_size: -; cdr3_aa: CASSRDLGEPQHF; cdr3_nt: TGTGCCAGCTCGAGGGACTTAGGGGAGCCCCAGCATTTT
j_call: TRBJ2-3; d_call: TRBD2; v_call: TRBV7-2; clone_size: -; cdr3_aa: CASSSGLAADGTDTQYF; cdr3_nt: TGTGCCAGCAGCTCCGGACTAGCGGCCGACGGCACAGATACGCAGTATTTT
j_call: TRBJ2-1; d_call: -; v_call: TRBV9; clone_size: many; cdr3_aa: CASSVGPALDEQFF; cdr3_nt: TGTGCCAGCAGCGTAGGACCGGCTCTGGATGAGCAGTTCTTC
j_call: TRBJ2-7; d_call: -; v_call: TRBV6-2/TRBV6-3; clone_size: many; cdr3_aa: CASSRAGNLREQYF; cdr3_nt: TGTGCCAGCAGTCGTGCGGGAAACCTACGAGAGCAGTACTTC